This TCR beta chain is drawn from a study of tissue T cells after allogeneic stem cell transplantation. Assay: immunoSEQ multiplex PCR; the TCRdb copy retains only in-frame clones and omits some. The top ten clones hold around 3% of a sample with about 2,300 clones, approximately 64% of them seen once. The CDR3 has 14 amino acids. Germline CDR1 reads FNHDT; CDR2 reads SITEND (reference sequence). Trimming took off 4 bases at V and 5 bases at J, with 10 bases between the two ends. In the case of this clone: The antigen remains undetermined. These gene names are mouse names. The read falls 1 residue short of the CDR3 end, and the missing part is taken from the germline J gene.

Study-level findings and limits: Blood and spleen captured only part of the tissue TCR repertoire.

Material: gut tissue. The TCR was taken from a female BALB/c mouse in good health. Mouse MHC haplotype: H2-d. V and J are TRBV19 and TRBJ1-6; D uncertain. TRBJ1-6 is an open reading frame, and its role is uncertain. CDR3 DNA (partial): TGTGCCAGCAGTCTACAGAAAAATAATTCGCCCCTCTAC. Its translation: CASSLQKNNSPLY. The complete CDR3 protein is CASSLQKNNSPLYF.